Sequencing of this TCR beta chain was carried out in a study of blood T cell repertoires in COVID-19. Data came from immunoSEQ multiplex PCR; TCRdb stores just in-frame clones and leaves some out. The sample carries under 350,000 clones, 85% to 90% recorded once. Researchers sorted participants into cohorts using their self-reported clinical history. Germline loops: CDR1 SGHVS, CDR2 FQNEAQ. V lost 6 bases, J lost 7 bases, and 3 bases stayed unmatched. The CDR3 sequence is 12 residues long. The origin of this receptor is a man aged 25-45 years who had recovered from COVID-19. V and J are TRBV7-8 and TRBJ2-1; TRBD1 agrees at 7 bases. Sequencing used PBMCs or T cells enriched from blood (not recorded which). CDR3 region: CASRGTANEQFF. The CDR3 bases are TGTGCCAGCAGAGGGACAGCGAATGAGCAGTTCTTC. Combining the CDR3 with reference TRBV7-8 and TRBJ2-1 gives the whole variable domain GAGVSQSPRYKVAKRGQDVALRCDPISGHVSLFWYQQALGQGPEFLTYFQNEAQLDKSGLPSDRFFAERPEGSVSTLKIQRTQQEDSAVYLCASRGTANEQFFGPGTRLTVL.